The clone carrying this T cell receptor (beta chain) was seen a few times. Its cognate antigen is unknown. Treatment indicated: roughly 11-day PBMC culture with coronavirus spike peptide pools or control peptides (ViraFEST assay). The CDR3 runs to 12 residues. The germline CDR1 and CDR2 sequences are DFQATT and SNEGSKA (reference sequence). The sample originates from a study of vaccination and CD4 T cells after COVID-19. Study-level results: Post-infection sampling omitted early timepoints and covered relatively few convalescent patients.

The Oncomine TCR Beta short-read assay was applied to DNA of cultured CD4+ T cells. CD4+ T cells were cultured, and genomic DNA was extracted from them. TCRdb ran MiXCR on the PCR reads and lists one entry per CDR3 protein. The table includes fewer than 15,000 distinct CDR3 sequences, about two fifths detected once. The source of this sequence is a human donor who had recovered from COVID-19. Sequencing input: CD4+ T cells from blood, cultured in vitro. The genes are TRBV20-1 and TRBJ2-1, with D possibly matching TRBD2 (6 bases). Here the CDR3 reads CSPGGTYNEQFF. DNA of the CDR3: TGCAGCCCTGGAGGGACCTACAATGAGCAGTTCTTC.